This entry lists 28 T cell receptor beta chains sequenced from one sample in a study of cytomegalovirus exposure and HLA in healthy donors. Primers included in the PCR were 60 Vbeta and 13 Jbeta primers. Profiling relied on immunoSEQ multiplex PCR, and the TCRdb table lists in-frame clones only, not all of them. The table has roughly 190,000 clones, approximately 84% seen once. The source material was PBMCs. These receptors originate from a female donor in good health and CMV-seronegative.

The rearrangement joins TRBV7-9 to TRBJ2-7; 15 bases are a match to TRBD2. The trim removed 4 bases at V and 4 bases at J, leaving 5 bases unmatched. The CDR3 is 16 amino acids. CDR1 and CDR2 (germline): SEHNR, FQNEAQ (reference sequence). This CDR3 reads CASSSGLAGGPYEQYF. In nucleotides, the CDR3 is TGTGCCAGCAGCTCAGGACTAGCGGGAGGGCCGTACGAGCAGTACTTC.

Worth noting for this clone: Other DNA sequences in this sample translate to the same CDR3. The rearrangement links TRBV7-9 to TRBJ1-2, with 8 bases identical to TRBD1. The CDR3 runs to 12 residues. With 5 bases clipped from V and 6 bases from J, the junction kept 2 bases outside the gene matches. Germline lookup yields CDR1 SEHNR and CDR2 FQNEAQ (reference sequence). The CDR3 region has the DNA TGTGCCAGCAGCCTGACAGGGGATGGCTACACCTTC. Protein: CASSLTGDGYTF.

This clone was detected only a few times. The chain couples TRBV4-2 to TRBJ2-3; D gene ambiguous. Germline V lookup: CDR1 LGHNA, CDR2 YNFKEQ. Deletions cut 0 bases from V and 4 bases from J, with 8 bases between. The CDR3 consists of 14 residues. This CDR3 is CASSQDRTADTQYF. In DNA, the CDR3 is TGTGCCAGCAGCCAAGACCGTACGGCAGATACGCAGTATTTT.

CDR3 bases: TGTGCCAGCAGTGAGCACCTAGCGACAGATACGCAGTATTTT. Its translation is CASSEHLATDTQYF. V is TRBV6-1 and J is TRBJ2-3, with a weak D call TRBD2 (6 bases). Deletions cut 3 bases from V and 3 bases from J, with 10 bases between. This CDR3 region has 14 residues. The germline gives CDR1 MNHNS, CDR2 SASEGT.

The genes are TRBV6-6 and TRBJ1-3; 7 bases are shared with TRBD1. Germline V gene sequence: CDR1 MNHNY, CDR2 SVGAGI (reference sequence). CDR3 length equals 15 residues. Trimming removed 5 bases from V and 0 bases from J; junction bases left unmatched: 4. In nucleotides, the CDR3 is TGTGCCAGCAGTCCGACAGGGCTCTCTGGAAACACCATATATTTT. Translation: CASSPTGLSGNTIYF.

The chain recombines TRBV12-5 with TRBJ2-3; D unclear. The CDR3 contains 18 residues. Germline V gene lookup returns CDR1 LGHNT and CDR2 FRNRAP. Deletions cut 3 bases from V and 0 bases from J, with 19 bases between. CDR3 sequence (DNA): TGTGCTAGTGGTTTCGTAGTTGATGGAGAATACAGCACAGATACGCAGTATTTT. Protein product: CASGFVVDGEYSTDTQYF.

The CDR3 DNA reads TGTGCCAGCAGCTTGCCTTCGGACAGGGGGAACGAGCAGTACTTC. Translating it yields CASSLPSDRGNEQYF. The rearrangement uses TRBV5-6 and TRBJ2-7; 10 positions match TRBD1. CDR3 size: 15 residues. With V trimmed by 1 base and J by 5 bases, 6 bases remained unmatched. Germline loops: CDR1 SGHDT, CDR2 YYEEEE.

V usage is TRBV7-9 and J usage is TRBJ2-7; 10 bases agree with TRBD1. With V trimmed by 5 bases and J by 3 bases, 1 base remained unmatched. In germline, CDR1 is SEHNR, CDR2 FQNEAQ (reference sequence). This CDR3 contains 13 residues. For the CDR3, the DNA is TGTGCCAGCAGCGGGACAGGGGTCTACGAGCAGTACTTC. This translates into CASSGTGVYEQYF.

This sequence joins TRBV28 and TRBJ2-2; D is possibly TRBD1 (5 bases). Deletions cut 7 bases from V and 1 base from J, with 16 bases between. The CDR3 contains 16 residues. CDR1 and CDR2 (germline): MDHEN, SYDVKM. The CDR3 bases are TGTGCCAGCAATATAGGGGAACCGATGAACACCGGGGAGCTGTTTTTT. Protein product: CASNIGEPMNTGELFF.

In DNA form, the CDR3 reads TGTGCCAGCAGCTTAGGAGGTACTGGAAACACCATATATTTT. Amino acid sequence: CASSLGGTGNTIYF. This sequence joins TRBV7-2 and TRBJ1-3; D unresolved. The germline V gene encodes CDR1 SGHTA and CDR2 FQGNSA. The germline V and J ends were trimmed by 1 base and 2 bases, with 6 bases remaining between them. CDR3 length: 14 residues.

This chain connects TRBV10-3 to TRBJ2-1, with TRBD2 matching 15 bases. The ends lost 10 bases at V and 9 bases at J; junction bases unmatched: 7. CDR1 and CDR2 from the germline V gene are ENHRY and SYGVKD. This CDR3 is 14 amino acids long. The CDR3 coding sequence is TGTGCCACTGGACTAGCGGGAGGGCCGGGTGAGCAGTTCTTC. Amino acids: CATGLAGGPGEQFF.

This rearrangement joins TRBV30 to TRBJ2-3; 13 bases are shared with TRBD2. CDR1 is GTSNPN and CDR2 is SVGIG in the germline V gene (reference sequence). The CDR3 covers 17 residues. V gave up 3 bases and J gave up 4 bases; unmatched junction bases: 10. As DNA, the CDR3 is TGTGCCTGGAGCACTTGGACTAGCGGGAGTGTTGCAGATACGCAGTATTTT. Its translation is CAWSTWTSGSVADTQYF.

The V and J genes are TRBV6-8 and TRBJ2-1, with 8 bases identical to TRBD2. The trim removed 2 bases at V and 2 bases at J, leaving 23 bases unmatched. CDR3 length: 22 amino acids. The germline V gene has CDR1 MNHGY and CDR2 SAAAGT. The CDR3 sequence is CASSYHGGAKLDGRAPYNEQFF. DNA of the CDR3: TGTGCCAGCAGTTACCACGGGGGGGCAAAACTGGACGGGAGGGCCCCCTACAATGAGCAGTTCTTC.

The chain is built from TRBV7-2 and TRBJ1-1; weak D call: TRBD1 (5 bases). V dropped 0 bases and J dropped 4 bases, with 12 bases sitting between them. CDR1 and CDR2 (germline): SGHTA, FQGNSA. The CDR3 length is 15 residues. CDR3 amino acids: CASSLAGGVGTEAFF. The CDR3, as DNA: TGTGCCAGCAGCTTAGCGGGGGGGGTTGGCACTGAAGCTTTCTTT.

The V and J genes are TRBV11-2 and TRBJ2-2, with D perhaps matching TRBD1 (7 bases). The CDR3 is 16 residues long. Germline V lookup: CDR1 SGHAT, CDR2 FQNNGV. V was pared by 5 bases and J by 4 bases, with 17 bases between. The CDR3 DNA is TGTGCCAGCAGCCTCCGACAGGGAGGAGGCACCGGGGAGCTGTTTTTT. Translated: CASSLRQGGGTGELFF.

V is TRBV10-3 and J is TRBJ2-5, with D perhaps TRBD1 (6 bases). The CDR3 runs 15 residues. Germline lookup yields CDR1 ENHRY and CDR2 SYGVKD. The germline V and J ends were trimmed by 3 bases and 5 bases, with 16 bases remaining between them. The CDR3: CAISDLGQGSETQYF. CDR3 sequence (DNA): TGTGCCATCAGTGACCTTGGCCAGGGGTCGGAGACCCAGTACTTC.

CDR3 protein: CASSLVAGVLTDTQYF. CDR3 coding DNA: TGTGCCAGCAGCTTAGTAGCGGGGGTCCTCACAGATACGCAGTATTTT. The chain recombines TRBV7-9 with TRBJ2-3, with 9 bases that match TRBD2. Trimming cost V 1 base and J 2 bases; bases outside gene matches: 4. Germline V gene lookup returns CDR1 SEHNR and CDR2 FQNEAQ (reference sequence). The CDR3 contains 16 residues.

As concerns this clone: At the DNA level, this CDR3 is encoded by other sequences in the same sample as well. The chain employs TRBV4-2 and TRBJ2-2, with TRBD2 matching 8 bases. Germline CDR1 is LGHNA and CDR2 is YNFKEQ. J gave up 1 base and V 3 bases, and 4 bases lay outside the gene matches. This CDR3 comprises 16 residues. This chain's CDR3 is CASSQGSGGNTGELFF. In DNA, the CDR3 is TGTGCCAGCAGCCAGGGGAGCGGGGGGAACACCGGGGAGCTGTTTTTT.

CDR3 coding DNA: TGTGCCAGCAGCGAGTGGGGGGACCCCTCTGGAAACACCATATATTTT. Translation: CASSEWGDPSGNTIYF. V usage is TRBV7-9 and J usage is TRBJ1-3; a possible D gene is TRBD1 (5 bases). The V end was cut by 5 bases, the J end by 0 bases, with 14 bases between. There are 16 residues in the CDR3. Germline V gives CDR1 SEHNR, CDR2 FQNEAQ (reference sequence).

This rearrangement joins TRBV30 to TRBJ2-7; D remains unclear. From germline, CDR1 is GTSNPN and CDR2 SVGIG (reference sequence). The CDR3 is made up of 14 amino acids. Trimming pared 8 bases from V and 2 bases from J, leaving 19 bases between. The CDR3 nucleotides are TGTGCCGGGAAGGCGGCCGGGTGGACCTACGAGCAGTACTTC. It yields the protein CAGKAAGWTYEQYF.

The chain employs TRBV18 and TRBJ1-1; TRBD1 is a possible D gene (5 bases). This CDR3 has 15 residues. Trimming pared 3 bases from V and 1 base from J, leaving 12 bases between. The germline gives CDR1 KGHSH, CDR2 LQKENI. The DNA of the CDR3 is TGTGCCAGCTCACCCTCGGGACTTACGAACACTGAAGCTTTCTTT. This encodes CASSPSGLTNTEAFF. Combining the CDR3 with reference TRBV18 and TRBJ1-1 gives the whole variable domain NAGVMQNPRHLVRRRGQEARLRCSPMKGHSHVYWYRQLPEEGLKFMVYLQKENIIDESGMPKERFSAEFPKEGPSILRIQQVVRGDSAAYFCASSPSGLTNTEAFFGQGTRLTVV.

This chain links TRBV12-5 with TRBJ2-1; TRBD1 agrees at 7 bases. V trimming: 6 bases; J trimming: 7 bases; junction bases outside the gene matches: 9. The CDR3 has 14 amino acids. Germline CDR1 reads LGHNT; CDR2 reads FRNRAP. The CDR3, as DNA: TGTGCTAGTGGCCTGGGACAGAACCTTAATGAGCAGTTCTTC. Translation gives CASGLGQNLNEQFF.

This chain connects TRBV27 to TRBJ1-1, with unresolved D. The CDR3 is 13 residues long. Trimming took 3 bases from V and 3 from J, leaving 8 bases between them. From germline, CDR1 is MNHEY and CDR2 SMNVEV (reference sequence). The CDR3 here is CASSFGLHTEAFF. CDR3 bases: TGTGCCAGCAGTTTCGGACTTCACACTGAAGCTTTCTTT.

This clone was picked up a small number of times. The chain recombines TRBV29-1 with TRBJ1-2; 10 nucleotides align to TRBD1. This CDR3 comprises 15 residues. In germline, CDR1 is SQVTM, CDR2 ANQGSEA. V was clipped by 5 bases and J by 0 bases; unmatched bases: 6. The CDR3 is CSVWTGGQSNYGYTF. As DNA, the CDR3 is TGCAGCGTTTGGACAGGGGGGCAGTCTAACTATGGCTACACCTTC.

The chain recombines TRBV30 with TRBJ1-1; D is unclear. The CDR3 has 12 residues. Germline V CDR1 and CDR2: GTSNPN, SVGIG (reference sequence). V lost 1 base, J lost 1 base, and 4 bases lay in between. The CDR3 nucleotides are TGTGCCTGGAGTGCGTCGAACACTGAAGCTTTCTTT. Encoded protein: CAWSASNTEAFF. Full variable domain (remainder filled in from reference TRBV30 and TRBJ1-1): SQTIHQWPATLVQPVGSPLSLECTVEGTSNPNLYWYRQAAGRGLQLLFYSVGIGQISSEVPQNLSASRPQDRQFILSSKKLLLSDSGFYLCAWSASNTEAFFGQGTRLTVV.

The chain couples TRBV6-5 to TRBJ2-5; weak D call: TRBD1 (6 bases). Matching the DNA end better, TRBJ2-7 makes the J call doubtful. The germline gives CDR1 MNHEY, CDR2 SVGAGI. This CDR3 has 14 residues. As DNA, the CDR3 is TGTGCCAGCAGTTACGCGGCAGGGGCCTACGAGCAGTACTTC. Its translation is CASSYAAGAYEQYF.

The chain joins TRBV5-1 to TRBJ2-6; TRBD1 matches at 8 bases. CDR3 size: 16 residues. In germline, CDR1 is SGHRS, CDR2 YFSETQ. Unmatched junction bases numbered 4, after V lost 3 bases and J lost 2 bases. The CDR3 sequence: CASSYDRGAGANVLTF. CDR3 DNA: TGCGCCAGCAGCTACGACAGGGGCGCTGGGGCCAACGTCCTGACTTTC.

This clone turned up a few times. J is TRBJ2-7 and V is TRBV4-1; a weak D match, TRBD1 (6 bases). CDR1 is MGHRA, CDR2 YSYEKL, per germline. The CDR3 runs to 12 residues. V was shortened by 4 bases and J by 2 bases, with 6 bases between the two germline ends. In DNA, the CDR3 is TGCGCCAGCAGCCGGGACACCTACGAGCAGTACTTC. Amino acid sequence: CASSRDTYEQYF.